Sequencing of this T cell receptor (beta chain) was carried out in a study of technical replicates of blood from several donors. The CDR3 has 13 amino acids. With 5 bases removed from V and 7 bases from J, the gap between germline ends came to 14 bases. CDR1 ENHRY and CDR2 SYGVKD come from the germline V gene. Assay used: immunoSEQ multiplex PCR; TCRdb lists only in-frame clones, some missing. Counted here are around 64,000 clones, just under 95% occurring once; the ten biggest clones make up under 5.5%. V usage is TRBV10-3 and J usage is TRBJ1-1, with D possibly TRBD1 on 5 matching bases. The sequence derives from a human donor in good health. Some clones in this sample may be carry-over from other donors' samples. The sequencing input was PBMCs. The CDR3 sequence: CAISIRADNEAFF. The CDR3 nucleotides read TGTGCCATCAGTATCAGGGCAGACAATGAAGCTTTCTTT.